The entry below describes one T cell receptor beta chain. The antigen is not known. The PCR made use of 60 Vbeta and 13 Jbeta primers. Profiling relied on immunoSEQ multiplex PCR, and the TCRdb table lists in-frame clones only, not all of them. The table records over 200,000 clones, 85% to 90% of them present only once. The data belong to a study of cytomegalovirus exposure and HLA in healthy donors. Points from the study as a whole: Across all donors, roughly uniform sequencing depth was an assumption of the presence/absence analyses. Earlier analysis found most TCR beta V segments productive about 87% or about 30% of the time.

The TCR originated in a human donor in good health. The material sequenced was PBMCs.

CDR3 residues: CASSEWAGGGLYTGELFF. CDR3 in DNA: TGTGCCAGCAGTGAGTGGGCAGGGGGCGGATTGTACACCGGGGAGCTGTTTTTT. V is TRBV25-1 and J is TRBJ2-2, with 8 bases aligning to TRBD1. Unmatched junction bases numbered 12, after V lost 3 bases and J lost 3 bases. Germline V CDR1 and CDR2: MGHDK, SYGVNS. The CDR3 spans 18 residues.